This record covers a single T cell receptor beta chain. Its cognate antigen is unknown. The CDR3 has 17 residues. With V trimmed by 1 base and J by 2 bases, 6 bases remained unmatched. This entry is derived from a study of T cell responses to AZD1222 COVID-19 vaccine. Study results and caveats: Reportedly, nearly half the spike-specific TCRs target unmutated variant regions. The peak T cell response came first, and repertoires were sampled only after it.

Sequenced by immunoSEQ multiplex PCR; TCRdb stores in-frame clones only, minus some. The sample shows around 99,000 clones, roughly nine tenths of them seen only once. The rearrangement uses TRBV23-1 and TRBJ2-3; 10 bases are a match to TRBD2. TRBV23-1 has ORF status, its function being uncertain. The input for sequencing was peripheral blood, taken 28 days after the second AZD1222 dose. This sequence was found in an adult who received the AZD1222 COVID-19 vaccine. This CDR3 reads CASSQWGTSEHTDTQYF. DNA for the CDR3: TGCGCCAGCAGTCAATGGGGGACTAGCGAGCACACAGATACGCAGTATTTT.